Listed below are T cell receptor beta chains from one sample, sequenced in a study of blood T cell repertoires in COVID-19. Sequencing was performed with immunoSEQ multiplex PCR; in TCRdb, only in-frame clones are kept and a portion is missing. This sample has some 150,000 clones, with around nine tenths found just once. Sample: peripheral blood. Receptor source: a woman aged 45-65 years with active or convalescent COVID-19. Each CDR3 is given with its conserved first and last residue. Fields, in order: J gene, V gene, clone size, D gene, CDR3 DNA, CDR3 protein. The D gene is left open where the match is weak. Clone size appears in some rows only: once, few, many, or a class for an expanded clone.

TRBJ2-1 | TRBV7-2 | few | - | TGTGCCAGCAGCCCACTCGTCCCCGTTGCTTCCAATGAGCAGTTCTTC | CASSPLVPVASNEQFF
TRBJ1-3 | TRBV2 | - | - | TGTGCCAGCCGGGAATCTGAGGGAAACACCATATATTTT | CASRESEGNTIYF
TRBJ2-3 | TRBV11-3 | - | TRBD2 | TGTGCCAGCAGCTTAGGAGGGCGGGAGGATACGCAGTATTTT | CASSLGGREDTQYF
TRBJ1-2 | TRBV18 | - | - | TGTGCCAGCTCACCAGGGGCCGACTATGGCTACACCTTC | CASSPGADYGYTF
TRBJ1-2 | TRBV7-2 | - | - | TGTGCCAGCAGCTCCGGGGGGGAGGGGACCAACTATGGCTACACCTTC | CASSSGGEGTNYGYTF
TRBJ1-6 | TRBV20-1 | - | - | TGCAGTGCTAGTATGCGGGTATCCTATAATTCACCCCTCCACTTT | CSASMRVSYNSPLHF
TRBJ1-2 | TRBV29-1 | once | TRBD1 | TGCAGCGCCGAGGGACAGGGGGCGAGTGGCTACACCTTC | CSAEGQGASGYTF
TRBJ1-2 | TRBV7-9 | - | - | TGTGCCAGCAGCCCAACCCTGGGGGGGTTAGGAGGCTACACCTTC | CASSPTLGGLGGYTF
TRBJ2-1 | TRBV7-9 | - | - | TGTGCCAGCAGCCCCACCAGTGGGCCTAAGCAGTTCTTC | CASSPTSGPKQFF
TRBJ2-7 | TRBV11-1 | - | TRBD1 | TGTGCCAGCAGCTTAGGCAGGGGGCTTGGAAGTGAGCAGTACTTC | CASSLGRGLGSEQYF
TRBJ1-1 | TRBV7-3 | - | TRBD1 | TGTGCCAGCAGACTAACAGGGGGGAGGGACACTGAAGCTTTCTTT | CASRLTGGRDTEAFF
TRBJ1-3 | TRBV19 | once | - | TGTGCCAGTAGCCTAGGGGGGGACTCTGGAAACACCATATATTTT | CASSLGGDSGNTIYF
TRBJ2-5 | TRBV4-1 | - | TRBD2 | TGCGCCAGCAGCCAAGACATAGCGGGAGGGGAGACCCAGTACTTC | CASSQDIAGGETQYF
TRBJ2-7 | TRBV28 | - | TRBD2 | TGTGCCAGCAGTTCCGTGGCTAGCGGGTTCTACGAGCAGTACTTC | CASSSVASGFYEQYF
TRBJ2-7 | TRBV13 | - | TRBD2 | TGTGCCAGCAGCTTAGCGCCCGGGACTAGCGGCTACGAGCAGTACTTC | CASSLAPGTSGYEQYF
TRBJ2-3 | TRBV12-5 | - | TRBD2 | TGTGCTAGTGGTTTGACTAGCGGGAGCACAGATACGCAGTATTTT | CASGLTSGSTDTQYF
TRBJ1-2 | TRBV12-3/TRBV12-4 | - | - | TGTGCCAGCAGTTTGGTGGCCGGAGATGGCTACACCTTC | CASSLVAGDGYTF
TRBJ1-5 | TRBV7-2 | - | - | TGTGCCAGCAGCTCCCGGGACACCCTTGGGCCCCAGCATTTT | CASSSRDTLGPQHF
TRBJ1-4 | TRBV27 | - | TRBD1 | TGTGCCAGCAGACGCAGGGGGTTCACTAATGAAAAACTGTTTTTT | CASRRRGFTNEKLFF
TRBJ1-2 | TRBV4-3 | - | - | TGCGCCAGCAGCCAAGATCGGACTTCGTATCAGGTCTATGGCTACACCTTC | CASSQDRTSYQVYGYTF
TRBJ2-6 | TRBV4-2 | - | - | TGTGCCAGCAGCCCCGACTTCTCTGGGGCCAACGTCCTGACTTTC | CASSPDFSGANVLTF
TRBJ1-1 | TRBV6-5 | - | TRBD1 | TGTGCCAGCAGCTCGACAGGGGGCGCGATCACTGAAGCTTTCTTT | CASSSTGGAITEAFF
TRBJ1-2 | TRBV3-1/TRBV3-2 | - | TRBD1 | TGTGCCAGCAGCCAGTCACCGGGACAGGGGCCTAACTATGGCTACACCTTC | CASSQSPGQGPNYGYTF
TRBJ2-2 | TRBV2 | - | - | TGTGCCAGCAGTGAATTAGCGGCCACCGGGGAGCTGTTTTTT | CASSELAATGELFF
TRBJ1-1 | TRBV28 | - | - | TGTGCCAGCAGTTTGGTGTTTCTCGGGAGCACTGAAGCTTTCTTT | CASSLVFLGSTEAFF
TRBJ1-6 | TRBV7-2 | - | TRBD1 | TGTGCCAGCAGCTTACAATCGGGACAGGGTAATAATTCACCCCTCCACTTT | CASSLQSGQGNNSPLHF
TRBJ2-6 | TRBV7-7 | - | TRBD2 | TGTGCTAGCAGCCCTCGACTAGCGGGAGGCCTCGCCTCTGGGGCCAACGTCCTGACTTTC | CASSPRLAGGLASGANVLTF
TRBJ1-1 | TRBV27 | - | - | TGTGCCAGCAGTCCCAACATAAACACTGAAGCTTTCTTT | CASSPNINTEAFF
TRBJ2-5 | TRBV3-1/TRBV3-2 | - | TRBD2 | TGTGCCAGCAGCCCGGACCGAGCGGGGGGAACCCAAGAGACCCAGTACTTC | CASSPDRAGGTQETQYF
TRBJ2-7 | TRBV4-2 | - | - | TGTGCCAGCAGCCAAGGGCCGGGCTCCTACGAGCAGTACTTC | CASSQGPGSYEQYF
TRBJ2-3 | TRBV2 | - | TRBD2 | TGTGCCAGCACCGGGACTAAGATCACAGATACGCAGTATTTT | CASTGTKITDTQYF
TRBJ2-2 | TRBV7-2 | few | - | TGTGCCAGCAGCCCCTCGCAGGGGACCGGGGAGCTGTTTTTT | CASSPSQGTGELFF
TRBJ1-1 | TRBV9 | - | - | TGTGCCAGCAGCGTAGGTATGAACACTGAAGCTTTCTTT | CASSVGMNTEAFF
TRBJ1-3 | TRBV4-3 | - | TRBD1 | TGCGCCAGCAGCCAAGAGGGGGGGACAGGGGGAAACACCATATATTTT | CASSQEGGTGGNTIYF
TRBJ1-4 | TRBV27 | - | TRBD1 | TGTGCCAGCAGTCCCCGATGGACAGGGCCTAGGAGGGATGCTAATGAAAAACTGTTTTTT | CASSPRWTGPRRDANEKLFF
TRBJ2-7 | TRBV7-8 | - | - | TGTGCCAGCAGCTTAAGAGTCCTAGCCTCCTACGAGCAGTACTTC | CASSLRVLASYEQYF
TRBJ2-2 | TRBV2 | few | TRBD1 | TGTGCCAGCAGATCTACGGGACAGGGGAAGCTGTTTTTT | CASRSTGQGKLFF
TRBJ2-5 | TRBV6-2/TRBV6-3 | - | TRBD2 | TGTGCCAGCAGTTTGACTAGCGGGGGGCCTCAAGAGACCCAGTACTTC | CASSLTSGGPQETQYF
TRBJ2-1 | TRBV9 | once | - | TGTGCCAGCAGCGCCTCGAGAGGGAGTGAGCAGTTCTTC | CASSASRGSEQFF
TRBJ2-2 | TRBV19 | - | TRBD1 | TGTGCCAGTAGTCCCGACAGGGGAAAGAACACCGGGGAGCTGTTTTTT | CASSPDRGKNTGELFF
TRBJ2-7 | TRBV19 | - | - | TGTGCCAGTAGTATAGGACAGGTAGAATACGAGCAGTACTTC | CASSIGQVEYEQYF
TRBJ2-7 | TRBV6-5 | - | TRBD1 | TGTGCCAGCAAGACCGGACAGGGGCTCTACGAGCAGTACTTC | CASKTGQGLYEQYF
TRBJ2-1 | TRBV9 | - | - | TGTGCCAGCAGCACAACACCCTACAATGAGCAGTTCTTC | CASSTTPYNEQFF
TRBJ2-2 | TRBV30 | - | - | TGTGCCTGGAGTGTAGTAGTGAACACCGGGGAGCTGTTTTTT | CAWSVVVNTGELFF
TRBJ2-3 | TRBV30 | - | TRBD2 | TGTGCCTGGAGTCCTAGCGGGGGGTACCGCGGGACAGATACGCAGTATTTT | CAWSPSGGYRGTDTQYF
TRBJ1-1 | TRBV27 | once | - | TGTGCCAGCGCGCCTTACGACACAAACACTGAAGCTTTCTTT | CASAPYDTNTEAFF
TRBJ2-7 | TRBV5-1 | - | TRBD1 | TGCGCCAGCAGCTCGGGACAGGGAACTAGCTCCTACGAGCAGTACTTC | CASSSGQGTSSYEQYF
TRBJ1-1 | TRBV29-1 | - | TRBD1 | TGCAGCGTTTCTTCGACAGGGGGCACTGAAGCTTTCTTT | CSVSSTGGTEAFF
TRBJ2-7 | TRBV19 | - | TRBD1 | TGTGCCAGTAGTACGATCCGGGACAGATCCTACGAGCAGTACTTC | CASSTIRDRSYEQYF
TRBJ2-7 | TRBV27 | - | - | TGTGCCAGCAGTTTAACGAGGAATGGGTCTCGCGAGCAGTACTTC | CASSLTRNGSREQYF